Here is one T cell receptor beta chain with its context. The record originates from a study of blood T cell repertoires in COVID-19. Study information: From T cells, B-cell-depleted T cells, or PBMCs came the material, which was cDNA or gDNA.

Participants spanned ages roughly 18 to 90 years and resided in over 20 US areas. Participants were placed into cohorts based on the clinical history they reported. In the authors' methods: The assay estimated nucleated cells by amplifying reference gene primers. Libraries were prepared by immunoSEQ multiplex PCR; TCRdb keeps only in-frame clonotypes and omits some of them. Clonal size and the V and J genes are those of that table, whereas D and trimming came from the DNA. The data show more than 350,000 clones, around 91% seen once. The junction had 8 bases not matched to a gene; V was cut back by 5 bases and J by 8 bases. The CDR3 length is 14 residues. Germline CDR1 and CDR2: WNHNN and SYGVQD (reference sequence).

Sequences were obtained from PBMCs or T cells enriched from blood (not recorded which). This clonotype was obtained from a man between 18 and 35 years old who had recovered from COVID-19. V usage is TRBV10-1 and J usage is TRBJ2-7, with 11 bases lining up with TRBD1. The CDR3 nucleotides are TGCGCCAGCAGTTCCGGGACAGGGGGTGGTCAGCAGTACTTC. Its translation: CASSSGTGGGQQYF.